This T cell receptor (beta chain) appears in the sequencing data of a study of T cell responses to AZD1222 COVID-19 vaccine. General study results and limits: Spike was spanned by vaccine-associated CD4 TCRs, which were dominant at 160-218 and 743-854. Most donors were white British, females outnumbered males, and clonal diversity was possibly underestimated.

To note about this clone: Its target is unknown.

Assay: immunoSEQ multiplex PCR; the TCRdb copy retains only in-frame clones and omits some. The sample holds more than 95,000 clones, 80% to 90% seen once. CDR1 and CDR2 (germline): SNHLY, FYNNEI. The length of the CDR3 is 10 residues. V lost 7 bases and J lost 6, with 4 bases in between. This clonotype was obtained from an adult who received the AZD1222 COVID-19 vaccine. This specimen consisted of peripheral blood, obtained 28 days after the second AZD1222 dose. This chain uses TRBV2 with TRBJ2-1; D is unclear. This CDR3 reads CASKANEQFF. The CDR3 DNA reads TGTGCCAGCAAAGCCAATGAGCAGTTCTTC.